These 10 T cell receptor beta chains were sequenced from one sample in a study of CD8 T cells in Susac syndrome (dated by TCRdb to the late 2010s). The method behind the library was the immunoSEQ multiplex PCR assay. RNA was extracted with the RNeasy kit and about 0.5 to 1 ug was reverse transcribed using random hexamers. TCRdb cleaned the public reads at Q25 with fastp, built clones with MiXCR and kept in-frame beta chains. Rows with a matching CDR3 protein are joined into one entry that keeps the most common DNA and genes. Counted in this sample were more than 110,000 distinct CDR3 sequences; 95% of them appeared once. 0.13% to 0.15% of the sample is in the top ten clones. The sequencing input was CD4+ T cells from PBMCs. Source of these receptors: a human donor with Susac syndrome.

This sequence joins TRBV19 and TRBJ2-5, with 11 bases that match TRBD2. The junction had 0 bases not matched to a gene; V was cut back by 11 bases and J by 4 bases. The germline V gene has CDR1 LNHDA and CDR2 SQIVND (reference sequence). The CDR3 is 11 amino acids. CDR3 sequence reads: CAGLAGETQYF. CDR3 DNA: TGTGCCGGACTAGCGGGAGAGACCCAGTACTTC. Looking up the rest from reference TRBV19 and TRBJ2-5 gives the full variable domain: DGGITQSPKYLFRKEGQNVTLSCEQNLNHDAMYWYRQDPGQGLRLIYYSQIVNDFQKGDIAEGYSVSREKKESFPLTVTSAQKNPTAFYLCAGLAGETQYFGPGTRLLVL.

The chain's CDR3 is CASSAGQGWGEQYF. CDR3 DNA: TGTGCCAGCAGCGCCGGACAGGGTTGGGGCGAGCAGTACTTC. The chain joins TRBV5-6 to TRBJ2-7; 8 bases agree with TRBD1. The germline V gene has CDR1 SGHDT and CDR2 YYEEEE. The CDR3 extends over 14 amino acids. V lost 4 bases, J lost 6 bases, and 9 bases stayed unmatched.

About this clonotype: A junction end diverges from the germline sequence, so it may reflect a read error. V and J are TRBV4-1 and TRBJ2-1, with TRBD1 matching 7 bases. The germline gives CDR1 MGHRA, CDR2 YSYEKL. The CDR3 is made up of 15 amino acids. The CDR3 DNA is TGCGCCAGCACCCAAGAGGGGGCTACCTACAATGAGCAGTTCTTC. This gives the protein CASTQEGATYNEQFF.

The chain recombines TRBV3-1 with TRBJ1-1; a possible D gene is TRBD1 (6 bases). The CDR3 spans 11 residues. CDR1 is LGHDT, CDR2 YNNKEL, per germline (reference sequence). V was cut by 4 bases and J by 11 bases, with 11 bases left in between. The CDR3 spells CASSLNREAFF. The CDR3 DNA reads TGTGCCAGCAGCCTCAACAGGGAGGCTTTCTTT. The entire variable domain, with the rest obtained from reference TRBV3-1 and TRBJ1-1, is as follows: DTAVSQTPKYLVTQMGNDKSIKCEQNLGHDTMYWYKQDSKKFLKIMFSYNNKELIINETVPNRFSPKSPDKAHLNLHINSLELGDSAVYFCASSLNREAFFGQGTRLTVV.

The rearrangement uses TRBV3-1 and TRBJ2-1; 16 positions agree with TRBD2. The CDR3 loop spans 17 amino acids. The V and J ends lost 6 bases and 3 bases, in that order; junction bases with no gene match: 5. Germline V gene data show CDR1 as LGHDT and CDR2 as YNNKEL (reference sequence). In nucleotides, the CDR3 is TGTGCCAGCAGGGGACTAGCGGGGGGGCGTCGCTACAATGAGCAGTTCTTC. Translated, it gives CASRGLAGGRRYNEQFF.

The rearrangement uses TRBV18 and TRBJ2-7; 9 nucleotides match TRBD1. CDR1 and CDR2 from the germline V gene are KGHSH and LQKENI. The V and J ends lost 3 bases and 5 bases, in that order; junction bases with no gene match: 8. The CDR3 extends over 15 amino acids. CDR3 sequence reads: CASSPEQGALNEQYF. CDR3 DNA sequence: TGTGCCAGCTCACCCGAACAGGGGGCTCTGAACGAGCAGTACTTC.

The V and J genes are TRBV5-1 and TRBJ1-4, with D perhaps TRBD1 (6 bases). Germline V gives CDR1 SGHRS, CDR2 YFSETQ. Trimming stripped 3 bases from V and 8 bases from J, with 17 bases between. This CDR3 is 15 amino acids long. CDR3 coding DNA: TGCGCCAGCAGCTGGGGACAACGGGAAGGAGAAAAACTGTTTTTT. Amino acid sequence: CASSWGQREGEKLFF.

In DNA form, the CDR3 reads TGTGCCGAAGGGTCAGGGTCCCACTCTGGGGCCAACGTCCTGACTTTC. This sequence encodes CAEGSGSHSGANVLTF. The genes are TRBV7-2 and TRBJ2-6; a possible D gene is TRBD1 (5 bases). The CDR3 consists of 16 residues. Deletions cut 11 bases from V and 0 bases from J, with 17 bases between. Per germline, CDR1 SGHTA and CDR2 FQGNSA.

The gene calls are TRBV12-3 or TRBV12-4 and TRBJ2-7; TRBD1 aligns across 8 bases. J gave up 2 bases and V 7 bases, and 7 bases lay outside the gene matches. CDR3 length equals 14 residues. The CDR3 DNA reads TGTGCCAGCACCCGCGACAGGGGTCCCTACGAGCAGTACTTC. As protein: CASTRDRGPYEQYF.

This chain joins TRBV2 and TRBJ2-5; D gene uncertain. Trimming cost V 6 bases and J 3 bases, with 5 bases left between them. The CDR3 is made up of 11 amino acids. The germline gives CDR1 SNHLY, CDR2 FYNNEI. The CDR3 loop is CASRQKETQYF. The CDR3 DNA is TGTGCCAGCAGACAGAAAGAGACCCAGTACTTC.